This T cell receptor beta chain originates from a study of blood T cell repertoires in COVID-19. Study-wide background: T cells, B-cell-depleted T cells, or PBMCs provided the cDNA or gDNA that served as material.

This clone has more than one count but fewer than ten. Sequenced by immunoSEQ multiplex PCR; TCRdb stores in-frame clones only, minus some. This sample carries about 270,000 clones, approximately 90% of them seen once, and the ten largest clones take approximately 4%. Germline CDR1 and CDR2: SGHDN and FVKESK. This CDR3 contains 19 residues. Trimming removed 5 bases from V and 0 bases from J; junction bases left unmatched: 13. The sequenced sample was PBMCs or T cells enriched from blood (not recorded which). The origin of this receptor is a woman between 25 and 40 years old with acute COVID-19. V usage is TRBV14 and J usage is TRBJ1-1, with 12 bases identical to TRBD1. The CDR3 is CASSLNTGTGGGMNTEAFF. The CDR3 DNA reads as TGTGCCAGCAGCTTGAACACCGGGACAGGGGGCGGGATGAACACTGAAGCTTTCTTT. Filled out from reference TRBV14 and TRBJ1-1, the complete variable domain reads EAGVTQFPSHSVIEKGQTVTLRCDPISGHDNLYWYRRVMGKEIKFLLHFVKESKQDESGMPNNRFLAERTGGTYSTLKVQPAELEDSGVYFCASSLNTGTGGGMNTEAFFGQGTRLTVV.